The 25 T cell receptor beta chains below come from one sample, sequenced in a study of untreated major depressive disorder. Here immunoSEQ multiplex PCR was the method, and the copy in TCRdb shows in-frame clones only, minus some. This table has 20,000 or so clones, roughly 84% appearing once. The source material was CD4+ T cells from PBMCs. These receptors all stem from a woman aged 25 to 39 in good health.

The J gene is TRBJ1-5, the V gene TRBV2; a possible D gene is TRBD1 (6 bases). Deletions cut 6 bases from V and 2 bases from J, with 20 bases between. The CDR3 totals 17 residues. Looked up from germline, CDR1 is SNHLY and CDR2 is FYNNEI. The DNA for the CDR3 is TGTGCCAGCAGCCCTCGAAGGGGGAGTTTAGGCAATCAGCCCCAGCATTTT. This translates into CASSPRRGSLGNQPQHF.

V is TRBV7-2 and J is TRBJ2-7; TRBD1 matches at 10 bases. J lost 5 bases, V lost 7 bases, and 5 bases had no gene match. This CDR3 region has 13 residues. Germline loops: CDR1 SGHTA, CDR2 FQGNSA. This CDR3 reads CASILDRGDEQYF. As DNA, the CDR3 is TGTGCCAGCATTCTGGACAGGGGGGACGAGCAGTACTTC.

This chain joins TRBV7-9 and TRBJ2-1; 10 bases are shared with TRBD2. V trimming: 8 bases; J trimming: 2 bases; junction bases outside the gene matches: 6. The CDR3 spans 15 residues. Germline CDR1 is SEHNR and CDR2 is FQNEAQ (reference sequence). CDR3 sequence (DNA): TGTGCCAGCGGGGTAGCGGGAGGCACCTACAATGAGCAGTTCTTC. As protein: CASGVAGGTYNEQFF.

The V and J genes are TRBV5-4 and TRBJ2-1; perhaps TRBD1 as D (6 bases). Deletions cut 5 bases from V and 12 bases from J, with 18 bases between. The CDR3 is 13 amino acids. CDR1 is SGHNT, CDR2 YYREEE, per germline (reference sequence). CDR3 region: CASSEATGLTQFF. CDR3 bases: TGTGCCAGCAGTGAAGCCACAGGGTTGACGCAGTTCTTC.

The V and J genes are TRBV5-1 and TRBJ2-7; 13 bases line up with TRBD2. V dropped 0 bases and J dropped 0; count of bases not matched to a gene: 0. Germline CDR1 reads SGHRS; CDR2 reads YFSETQ. This CDR3 has 16 residues. CDR3 in amino acids: CASSLGTSGSSYEQYF. The CDR3 nucleotides are TGCGCCAGCAGCTTGGGGACTAGCGGGAGCTCCTACGAGCAGTACTTC.

This clone has a handful of counts. The genes are TRBV18 and TRBJ2-1, with 14 bases lining up with TRBD2. CDR1 KGHSH and CDR2 LQKENI come from the germline V gene. This CDR3 is 16 amino acids long. Trimming removed 6 bases from V and 9 bases from J; junction bases left unmatched: 10. The CDR3 coding sequence is TGTGCCAGCTCGCCCTTAGGGACTAGCGGGAGAGGTGAGCAGTTCTTC. Encoded protein: CASSPLGTSGRGEQFF.

The chain has TRBV4-3 and TRBJ2-5, with D perhaps TRBD2 (5 bases). V gave up 0 bases and J gave up 0 bases, with 8 bases separating them. Germline assignment: CDR1 LGHNA and CDR2 YSLEER. The CDR3 length is 15 residues. The CDR3, as DNA: TGCGCCAGCAGCCAAGATCGGGGATACCAAGAGACCCAGTACTTC. The encoded protein is CASSQDRGYQETQYF.

The chain uses TRBV6-6 and TRBJ2-7; unclear D gene. The CDR3 sequence is 15 residues long. The V and J ends lost 2 bases and 2 bases respectively, with 13 bases between them. CDR1 and CDR2 (germline): MNHNY, SVGAGI (reference sequence). CDR3 residues: CASSYVGRRTYEQYF. DNA of the CDR3: TGTGCCAGCAGTTACGTGGGTAGGAGAACCTACGAGCAGTACTTC.

The table lists this clone with a count of one. The chain couples TRBV30 to TRBJ2-5, with 12 bases aligning to TRBD2. The trim removed 3 bases at V and 1 base at J, leaving 0 bases unmatched. Germline-derived CDR1 and CDR2 are GTSNPN and SVGIG (reference sequence). The CDR3 extends over 14 amino acids. As DNA, the CDR3 is TGTGCCTGGAGGACTAGCGGGAGCCAAGAGACCCAGTACTTC. Its protein product is CAWRTSGSQETQYF.

V gene TRBV14 combines with J gene TRBJ2-1; D unresolved. The CDR3 contains 17 residues. V lost 1 base and J lost 5, with 18 bases in between. Germline CDR1 SGHDN, CDR2 FVKESK. The CDR3 region has the DNA TGTGCCAGCAGCCAAGGCCGACTTAGGTCGAAAGACAATGAGCAGTTCTTC. Encoded protein: CASSQGRLRSKDNEQFF.

The V gene is TRBV5-4, the J gene TRBJ1-2; D remains ambiguous. Trimming shortened V by 0 bases and J by 5 bases, and 8 bases separated the two germline ends. The length of the CDR3 is 13 residues. Germline CDR1 is SGHNT and CDR2 is YYREEE (reference sequence). CDR3 DNA sequence: TGTGCCAGCAGCTTGGAGGAGGCGTATGGCTACACCTTC. Translation: CASSLEEAYGYTF.

J is TRBJ2-2 and V is TRBV4-1; 9 bases match TRBD2. This CDR3 is 16 amino acids long. Per germline, CDR1 MGHRA and CDR2 YSYEKL. After removal of 1 base from V and 4 bases from J, the junction contained 4 bases not matched to a gene. The CDR3 loop reads CASSQVAGVSTGELFF. CDR3 coding DNA: TGCGCCAGCAGCCAAGTAGCGGGAGTGAGCACCGGGGAGCTGTTTTTT.

This sequence joins TRBV28 and TRBJ2-1; 7 nucleotides align to TRBD2. This CDR3 is built from 14 residues. V lost 5 bases and J lost 5; bases outside the gene matches: 6. Germline V gene sequence: CDR1 MDHEN, CDR2 SYDVKM. CDR3 sequence: CASSLRLANNEQFF. CDR3 DNA: TGTGCCAGCAGTCTCCGACTAGCAAACAATGAGCAGTTCTTC.

The chain recombines TRBV20-1 with TRBJ2-1, with D tentatively TRBD2 (6 bases). The CDR3 is 10 amino acids. With 3 bases removed from V and 10 bases from J, the gap between germline ends came to 7 bases. CDR1 and CDR2 from the germline V gene are DFQATT and SNEGSKA (reference sequence). Here the CDR3 reads CSARRDEQFF. CDR3 coding DNA: TGCAGTGCTAGGCGGGACGAGCAGTTCTTC.

J is TRBJ1-5 and V is TRBV6-4; D not resolved. The V gene lost 0 bases and the J gene lost 6 bases, with 24 bases spanning the gap. The CDR3 extends over 19 amino acids. Germline V gene sequence: CDR1 MRHNA, CDR2 SNTAGT. DNA of the CDR3: TGTGCCAGCAGTGACTCCCCCCCCGCACACACACCTCATGGTCAGCCCCAGCATTTT. The encoded protein is CASSDSPPAHTPHGQPQHF.

V gene TRBV5-1 combines with J gene TRBJ2-3; 8 bases align to TRBD1. The CDR3 length is 13 residues. Per germline, CDR1 SGHRS and CDR2 YFSETQ. The junction had 8 bases not matched to a gene; V was cut back by 8 bases and J by 6 bases. For the CDR3, the DNA is TGCGCCAGTAAGCGGACAGGGTCGGATACGCAGTATTTT. Translating gives CASKRTGSDTQYF.

In its sample, this clone was seen a few times. For the CDR3, the DNA is TGTGCCAGCAGTGAATTGGGACAGGGCTATGGCTACACCTTC. This sequence encodes CASSELGQGYGYTF. The rearrangement joins TRBV25-1 to TRBJ1-2; 9 bases line up with TRBD1. Germline values: CDR1 MGHDK, CDR2 SYGVNS. V was clipped by 1 base and J by 4 bases; unmatched bases: 1. CDR3 length: 14 residues.

J is TRBJ1-1 and V is TRBV19; D call uncertain. V was cut by 3 bases and J by 7 bases, with 9 bases left in between. The CDR3 spans 12 residues. Per the germline V gene, CDR1 is LNHDA and CDR2 is SQIVND (reference sequence). The CDR3 coding sequence is TGTGCCAGTAGTATGAGGGTCAGTGAAGCTTTCTTT. Its translation is CASSMRVSEAFF.

The V gene is TRBV29-1, the J gene TRBJ2-3; perhaps TRBD1 as D (6 bases). The V end lost 7 bases, the J end lost 2 bases, and 22 bases lay between the germline ends. Germline V gene lookup returns CDR1 SQVTM and CDR2 ANQGSEA. This CDR3 comprises 16 residues. The chain's CDR3 is CSAQRGRDKSTDTQYF. The CDR3 DNA follows: TGCAGCGCTCAAAGGGGAAGGGACAAGTCCACAGATACGCAGTATTTT.

The chain is built from TRBV4-3 and TRBJ2-3; 9 bases line up with TRBD2. V shed 5 bases and J 6 bases; nucleotides not matched to a gene: 12. Germline V gene data show CDR1 as LGHNA and CDR2 as YSLEER. This CDR3 comprises 16 residues. The CDR3, as DNA: TGCGCCAGCAGCAAGTGGGGTAGCGGGAGTGTGGATACGCAGTATTTT. Translating it yields CASSKWGSGSVDTQYF.

This chain joins TRBV5-1 and TRBJ2-1, with D uncertain. The CDR3 is made up of 15 amino acids. The germline V gene has CDR1 SGHRS and CDR2 YFSETQ. Trimming took off 4 bases at V and 2 bases at J, with 13 bases between the two ends. This CDR3 reads CASSTIDSTYNEQFF. The CDR3 nucleotides are TGCGCCAGCAGCACAATAGATAGCACCTACAATGAGCAGTTCTTC.

The genes are TRBV28 and TRBJ1-2, with 9 bases matching TRBD1. CDR1 and CDR2 from the germline V gene are MDHEN and SYDVKM. J lost 8 bases, V lost 5 bases, and 12 bases had no gene match. CDR3 size: 15 residues. The CDR3 sequence is CASSRLDRGVRGYTF. The CDR3 bases are TGTGCCAGCAGTCGATTGGACAGGGGAGTACGGGGCTACACCTTC.

This chain connects TRBV6-4 to TRBJ1-2; no clear D gene. CDR3 size: 15 residues. Germline V gene sequence: CDR1 MRHNA, CDR2 SNTAGT. The ends were cut back, 5 bases at V and 6 bases at J, with 19 bases in the middle. CDR3 sequence (DNA): TGTGCCAGCAGTCTTCCCCTCTACCGCACCCATGGCTACACCTTC. Translated: CASSLPLYRTHGYTF.

The DNA of the CDR3 is TGCAGCGCCGGGGACAGGGGCTATGGCTACACCTTC. This encodes CSAGDRGYGYTF. The chain employs TRBV29-1 and TRBJ1-2, with 10 bases that match TRBD1. This CDR3 has 12 residues. CDR1 and CDR2 from the germline V gene are SQVTM and ANQGSEA. V dropped 7 bases and J dropped 4; count of bases not matched to a gene: 3.

This chain uses TRBV30 with TRBJ2-2; 8 positions agree with TRBD2. The V and J ends lost 7 bases and 2 bases, in that order; junction bases with no gene match: 6. This CDR3 comprises 14 residues. Germline V CDR1 and CDR2: GTSNPN, SVGIG (reference sequence). CDR3 bases: TGTGCCTTCGGGGGGGGACTCAACACCGGGGAGCTGTTTTTT. Its translation is CAFGGGLNTGELFF.